This passage covers 23 T cell receptor beta chains from one sample sequenced in a study of T-cell reconstitution after alpha-beta-depleted transplantation in children. Molecular barcoding with unique molecular identifiers was used for the TCRbeta library. MiXCR was run by TCRdb on the PCR reads, yielding one entry per CDR3 protein. The repertoire holds roughly 490,000 distinct CDR3 sequences, with 9.5% to 12% as singletons. The specimen was PBMCs, mostly from graft donor cells, collected 180 days after TCRalphabeta/CD19-depleted stem cell transplant. The receptor set was obtained from a female patient aged 2 to 10 who had a stem cell transplant for aplastic anemia, so the T cells may come from the graft donor.

The rearrangement uses TRBV15 and TRBJ1-1; D is unresolved. Trimming removed 3 bases from V and 1 base from J, with 6 bases in between. Germline V CDR1 and CDR2: LNHNV, YYDKDF (reference sequence). This CDR3 has 13 residues. For the CDR3, the DNA is TGTGCCACCAGCAGTTCCCGGAACACTGAAGCTTTCTTT. Its translation: CATSSSRNTEAFF.

This clonotype appeared a few times. The J gene is TRBJ1-5, the V gene TRBV20-1; no reliable D call. Germline-derived CDR1 and CDR2 are DFQATT and SNEGSKA (reference sequence). This CDR3 region has 13 residues. Deletions cut 4 bases from V and 5 bases from J, with 12 bases between. The CDR3 DNA reads as TGCAGTGCTATGGTATACTCTGATCAGCCCCAGCATTTT. Amino acid sequence: CSAMVYSDQPQHF.

The table lists this clonotype with a few counts. The chain combines TRBV28 with TRBJ2-2; the match to TRBD2 covers 13 bases. The junction had 8 bases not matched to a gene; V was cut back by 7 bases and J by 6 bases. This CDR3 has 16 amino acids. Germline V gives CDR1 MDHEN, CDR2 SYDVKM. The CDR3 nucleotides read TGTGCCAGCAAAAGAGGACTAGCGGGAGCCCCCGGGGAGCTGTTTTTT. This translates into CASKRGLAGAPGELFF.

This chain uses TRBV28 with TRBJ1-1; D not resolved. The V gene's germline CDR1 is MDHEN and CDR2 SYDVKM. This CDR3 is 13 amino acids long. V was cut by 5 bases and J by 6 bases, with 13 bases left in between. CDR3 sequence: CASSRIQGSEAFF. The CDR3 coding sequence is TGTGCCAGCAGTAGAATACAAGGGTCTGAAGCTTTCTTT.

This clonotype was seen more than once but under ten times. The chain carries TRBV5-6 and TRBJ2-1; D is unclear. Germline V CDR1 and CDR2: SGHDT, YYEEEE. This CDR3 region has 15 residues. V gave up 0 bases and J gave up 3 bases, with 10 bases separating them. CDR3 bases: TGTGCCAGCAGCTTGGATGACCTCAACTACAATGAGCAGTTCTTC. Its protein is CASSLDDLNYNEQFF. Variable domain in full (rest from reference TRBV5-6 and TRBJ2-1): DAGVTQSPTHLIKTRGQQVTLRCSPKSGHDTVSWYQQALGQGPQFIFQYYEEEERQRGNFPDRFSGHQFPNYSSELNVNALLLGDSALYLCASSLDDLNYNEQFFGPGTRLTVL.

This clonotype has a handful of counts. The chain carries TRBV14 and TRBJ2-1, with D possibly being TRBD2 (6 bases). The CDR3 runs to 15 residues. The V and J ends lost 4 bases and 0 bases respectively, with 10 bases between them. CDR1 SGHDN and CDR2 FVKESK come from the germline V gene. CDR3 coding DNA: TGTGCCAGCAGCCGGGCGGGGTCCTCCTACAATGAGCAGTTCTTC. Translating it yields CASSRAGSSYNEQFF.

This chain uses TRBV12-3 or TRBV12-4 with TRBJ1-4, with D possibly being TRBD1 (5 bases). This CDR3 spans 13 amino acids. V was pared by 6 bases and J by 5 bases, with 10 bases between. This CDR3 reads CASRFAGNEKLFF. The CDR3 region has the DNA TGTGCCAGCAGGTTTGCAGGGAATGAAAAACTGTTTTTT.

This rearrangement joins TRBV4-3 to TRBJ2-3; D remains ambiguous. This CDR3 contains 14 residues. Trimming removed 4 bases from V and 0 bases from J, with 8 bases in between. In germline, CDR1 is LGHNA, CDR2 YSLEER. The CDR3 DNA sequence: TGCGCCAGCAGCCGAGGAAGTAGCACAGATACGCAGTATTTT. The encoded protein is CASSRGSSTDTQYF.

This clonotype has at least ten counts. This rearrangement joins TRBV5-1 to TRBJ1-1, with D possibly TRBD1 on 5 matching bases. The CDR3 runs 14 residues. V lost 2 bases and J 1 base, leaving 9 bases between the germline ends. Germline V gives CDR1 SGHRS, CDR2 YFSETQ. CDR3 protein: CASSLPGRNTEAFF. In DNA form, the CDR3 reads TGCGCCAGCAGCTTACCAGGGAGGAACACTGAAGCTTTCTTT.

This clonotype has only a few counts. This chain uses TRBV18 with TRBJ2-3; D is perhaps TRBD2 (5 bases). CDR3 length equals 15 residues. Between the trimmed V and J ends, which lost 2 bases and 2 bases, there was a span of 11 bases. Germline V lookup: CDR1 KGHSH, CDR2 LQKENI. The CDR3 DNA reads as TGTGCCAGCTCACCAACGGACTCCCCCACAGATACGCAGTATTTT. Its translation is CASSPTDSPTDTQYF.

The sample holds many counts of this clonotype. The chain couples TRBV4-3 to TRBJ1-1, with D unclear. V dropped 0 bases and J dropped 5 bases, with 7 bases sitting between them. CDR3 size: 13 residues. The germline V gene has CDR1 LGHNA and CDR2 YSLEER. In nucleotides, the CDR3 is TGCGCCAGCAGCCAAGACTGGTGGACTGAAGCTTTCTTT. This codes for CASSQDWWTEAFF.

This clonotype was seen only a few times. CDR3 bases: TGCAGCGCCCGGTACGGGGAAAAACTGTTTTTT. It yields the protein CSARYGEKLFF. The V call is TRBV29-1, the J call TRBJ1-4; unclear D gene. This CDR3 contains 11 residues. Trimming took off 7 bases at V and 8 bases at J, with 11 bases between the two ends. Germline CDR1 and CDR2: SQVTM and ANQGSEA.

The rearrangement links TRBV4-3 to TRBJ2-7; D is perhaps TRBD2 (7 bases). V was shortened by 4 bases and J by 5 bases, with 12 bases between the two germline ends. The CDR3 covers 13 residues. CDR1 is LGHNA, CDR2 YSLEER, per germline. The CDR3 reads CASSPEGGNEQYF. DNA for the CDR3: TGCGCCAGCAGCCCGGAGGGGGGGAACGAGCAGTACTTC.

The chain combines TRBV24-1 with TRBJ2-2; 11 bases align to TRBD1. The CDR3 has 15 amino acids. The germline gives CDR1 KGHDR, CDR2 SFDVKD. V gave up 2 bases and J gave up 7 bases; unmatched junction bases: 2. The CDR3 DNA sequence: TGTGCCACCAGTGATTACGGGACAGGGGGCGGGGAGCTGTTTTTT. It codes for CATSDYGTGGGELFF.

Turning to this clonotype: One end of the junction varies from germline; a read error may be responsible. The chain joins TRBV24-1 to TRBJ2-1; 10 positions agree with TRBD2. This CDR3 comprises 17 residues. CDR1 and CDR2 from the germline V gene are KGHDR and SFDVKD. The chain's CDR3 is CAASDLPSGSYQDEQFF. CDR3 bases: TGTGCCGCCAGTGATCTGCCTAGCGGGAGTTATCAGGATGAGCAGTTCTTC.

The V gene is TRBV7-2, the J gene TRBJ2-2; D possibly corresponds to TRBD1 (5 bases). V gave up 5 bases and J gave up 7 bases, with 14 bases separating them. The CDR3 loop spans 14 amino acids. CDR1 is SGHTA, CDR2 FQGNSA, per germline. CDR3 bases: TGTGCCAGCAGCCTGACAGTTGTGGGCGGGGAGCTGTTTTTT. Its protein product is CASSLTVVGGELFF.

This clonotype was seen repeatedly, ten times or more. The V and J genes are TRBV12-3 or TRBV12-4 and TRBJ2-7; TRBD1 is a possible D gene (6 bases). V was shortened by 5 bases and J by 3 bases, with 11 bases between the two germline ends. The CDR3 is 13 residues long. The chain's CDR3 is CASSAGQLYEQYF. CDR3 DNA: TGTGCCAGCAGTGCCGGACAGCTCTACGAGCAGTACTTC.

This clonotype occurred a few times. This chain links TRBV5-1 with TRBJ1-1; 7 bases line up with TRBD1. This CDR3 contains 13 residues. Trimming at V came to 3 bases and at J to 4 bases, leaving 3 bases not matched to a gene. Germline V gene sequence: CDR1 SGHRS, CDR2 YFSETQ. The DNA of the CDR3 is TGCGCCAGCAGCTGGGGGGACAGCACTGAAGCTTTCTTT. Residues: CASSWGDSTEAFF.

This clonotype occurred many times. This rearrangement joins TRBV29-1 to TRBJ2-3; 8 bases match TRBD1. The germline CDR1 and CDR2 sequences are SQVTM and ANQGSEA. The V gene end was trimmed by 4 bases and the J gene end by 1 base; junction bases not matched to a gene: 7. The CDR3 extends over 15 amino acids. The CDR3 sequence is CSVVEQGVGTDTQYF. DNA of the CDR3: TGCAGCGTTGTAGAACAGGGGGTCGGCACAGATACGCAGTATTTT.

The rearrangement uses TRBV20-1 and TRBJ2-5, with unresolved D. This CDR3 has 11 amino acids. The germline V gene has CDR1 DFQATT and CDR2 SNEGSKA (reference sequence). The V and J ends lost 5 bases and 5 bases respectively, with 9 bases between them. CDR3 amino acids: CSAPRKETQYF. As DNA, the CDR3 is TGCAGTGCTCCCCGTAAGGAGACCCAGTACTTC.

A few counts support this clonotype. V and J are TRBV7-9 and TRBJ2-6; a weak D match, TRBD1 (6 bases). This CDR3 contains 15 residues. Germline assignment: CDR1 SEHNR and CDR2 FQNEAQ (reference sequence). V lost 5 bases and J lost 2, with 10 bases in between. CDR3 sequence reads: CASSPYRAGANVLTF. DNA of the CDR3: TGTGCCAGCAGCCCGTACAGGGCTGGGGCCAACGTCCTGACTTTC.

Ten or more counts support this clonotype. The chain employs TRBV9 and TRBJ2-5; 7 nucleotides align to TRBD2. This CDR3 contains 16 residues. CDR1 and CDR2 from the germline V gene are SGDLS and YYNGEE. V lost 3 bases and J lost 4; bases outside the gene matches: 12. In DNA form, the CDR3 reads TGTGCCAGCAGCGGAGAAGCGGGAAGCGTGGGAGAGACCCAGTACTTC. Its translation is CASSGEAGSVGETQYF.

The V and J genes are TRBV24-1 and TRBJ2-1, with 7 bases lining up with TRBD1. CDR1 KGHDR and CDR2 SFDVKD come from the germline V gene. This CDR3 is built from 15 residues. Losses at the gene ends were 2 bases for V and 5 bases for J; bases not matched to a gene: 5. The DNA of the CDR3 is TGTGCCACCAGTGATTCCGGGACAGCCCACAATGAGCAGTTCTTC. Translated: CATSDSGTAHNEQFF.